This TCR beta chain came from a study of shared clonotypes between healthy human individuals. Overall study: Each donor had three CD4 naive, three CD4 memory, two CD8 naive and one CD8 memory plate. Study-wide results and limits: Generation probability values for non-shared clonotypes were lower than those for clonotypes shared by all four donors.

V was trimmed by 9 bases and J by 2 bases, leaving 16 bases between them. Germline CDR1 and CDR2: MDHEN and SYDVKM. The CDR3 runs to 14 residues. A word on this clone: Antigen specificity is unknown.

Only in-frame clones appear in the TCRdb table, and some are missing; sequencing was by immunoSEQ multiplex PCR. The table lists about 1.1 million clones, around 82% of them singletons, with 0.55% to 0.7% in the top ten. This sequence was found in a man between 18 and 35 years old in good health. Some clones in this sample may be carry-over from other donors' samples. V is TRBV28 and J is TRBJ1-1, with D unresolved. The sample consisted of memory CD4+ T cells from PBMCs. Subset in this sample: CD45RA-negative fraction. The CDR3 loop reads CASSEGQLNTEAFF. The CDR3 DNA reads TGTGCCAGTAGTGAGGGTCAGCTTAACACTGAAGCTTTCTTT.